The 24 T cell receptor beta chains below were found in one sample sequenced in a study of blood T cell repertoires in COVID-19. Clones were sequenced by immunoSEQ multiplex PCR, and TCRdb holds only the in-frame ones, with some missing. The repertoire consists of 100,000 to 150,000 clones, with 88% occurring once and the leading ten covering approximately 1.5%. Sequencing used peripheral blood. The receptors originated from a human donor in a cohort sampled during active COVID-19.

In its sample, this clone was seen a few times. J is TRBJ1-6 and V is TRBV5-4; 9 bases agree with TRBD1. The V and J ends lost 0 bases and 15 bases, in that order; junction bases with no gene match: 19. Germline CDR1 SGHNT, CDR2 YYREEE (reference sequence). The CDR3 runs 18 residues. In nucleotides, the CDR3 is TGTGCCAGCAGCTTGGGGGGACAGGGAGCTTGGGCCCGCTGGGACCTCCACTTT. Protein sequence: CASSLGGQGAWARWDLHF.

Written as DNA, the CDR3 is TGCGCCAGCAGCTTTATGACAGGTGGTATCTACGAGCAGTACTTC. It yields the protein CASSFMTGGIYEQYF. This chain connects TRBV5-1 to TRBJ2-7, with a weak D call TRBD1 (6 bases). The germline gives CDR1 SGHRS, CDR2 YFSETQ. The germline V and J ends were trimmed by 2 bases and 3 bases, with 15 bases remaining between them. The CDR3 is 15 residues long.

V and J are TRBV2 and TRBJ1-4; D gene uncertain. The germline V gene has CDR1 SNHLY and CDR2 FYNNEI. The V end was cut by 8 bases, the J end by 4 bases, with 14 bases between. The CDR3 totals 14 residues. The DNA for the CDR3 is TGTGCCAGCCACAAGTCGGAGAGTAATGAAAAACTGTTTTTT. It translates to CASHKSESNEKLFF.

CDR3 bases: TGTGCCAGTAGTCTTTCCGGACAGGGCTCCAGCTATGGCTACACCTTC. Translation gives CASSLSGQGSSYGYTF. The rearrangement links TRBV19 to TRBJ1-2, with 8 nucleotides matching TRBD1. The CDR3 is 16 amino acids. J gave up 4 bases and V 5 bases, and 12 bases lay outside the gene matches. Germline V gene sequence: CDR1 LNHDA, CDR2 SQIVND (reference sequence).

As DNA, the CDR3 is TGTGCCAGCAGCGTATATACCGGGGAGCTGTTTTTT. It codes for CASSVYTGELFF. The V call is TRBV9, the J call TRBJ2-2; no clear D. The germline V gene encodes CDR1 SGDLS and CDR2 YYNGEE. Trimming took off 1 base at V and 5 bases at J, with 3 bases between the two ends. The CDR3 has 12 residues.

The chain carries TRBV7-2 and TRBJ1-1; TRBD1 might be the D (5 bases). There are 13 residues in the CDR3. Germline CDR1 SGHTA, CDR2 FQGNSA. V was cut by 3 bases and J by 3 bases, with 8 bases left in between. The CDR3: CASSLGGHTEAFF. The CDR3 nucleotides are TGTGCCAGCAGCTTGGGGGGACACACTGAAGCTTTCTTT.

The V and J genes are TRBV5-1 and TRBJ1-2; a possible D gene is TRBD1 (6 bases). The CDR3 runs 14 residues. From germline, CDR1 is SGHRS and CDR2 YFSETQ. V lost 3 bases, J lost 4 bases, and 13 bases lay in between. DNA for the CDR3: TGCGCCAGCAGCTCGGGACAAGACCCCTATGGCTACACCTTC. Encoded protein: CASSSGQDPYGYTF.

The J gene is TRBJ1-5, the V gene TRBV5-6; D remains ambiguous. The V gene's germline CDR1 is SGHDT and CDR2 YYEEEE. There are 14 residues in the CDR3. Trimming pared 4 bases from V and 4 bases from J, leaving 12 bases between. This chain's CDR3 is CASSQEGSNQPQHF. CDR3 DNA sequence: TGTGCCAGCAGCCAGGAAGGTAGTAATCAGCCCCAGCATTTT.

The chain carries TRBV11-2 and TRBJ2-7, with D possibly matching TRBD2 (5 bases). The CDR3 is 16 residues long. Per the germline V gene, CDR1 is SGHAT and CDR2 is FQNNGV. V was shortened by 5 bases and J by 1 base, with 18 bases between the two germline ends. The CDR3 DNA reads as TGTGCCAGCAGCCCCATCGGAGGCGGGCGTTCCTACGAGCAGTACTTC. Amino acids: CASSPIGGGRSYEQYF.

This chain uses TRBV2 with TRBJ2-1; 9 bases line up with TRBD1. Germline V lookup: CDR1 SNHLY, CDR2 FYNNEI. This CDR3 has 15 amino acids. J was trimmed by 3 bases and V by 5 bases; bases with no gene match: 5. In DNA, the CDR3 is TGTGCCAGCAGTTTGGACAGGGGCGACTACAATGAGCAGTTCTTC. Protein: CASSLDRGDYNEQFF.

The genes are TRBV5-5 and TRBJ1-1; TRBD1 matches 11 bases. V shed 0 bases, J shed 0 bases, and the junction held 1 base outside the gene matches. Germline V CDR1 and CDR2: SGHKS, YYEKEE (reference sequence). The CDR3 extends over 16 amino acids. CDR3 sequence (DNA): TGTGCCAGCAGCTTGGGGACAGGGGGCCTGAACACTGAAGCTTTCTTT. It yields the protein CASSLGTGGLNTEAFF.

The chain carries TRBV27 and TRBJ1-6; perhaps TRBD1 as D (6 bases). Germline V gene sequence: CDR1 MNHEY, CDR2 SMNVEV (reference sequence). CDR3 length: 17 amino acids. V was cut by 0 bases and J by 4 bases, with 13 bases left in between. This chain's CDR3 is CASSLSDRFTYNSPLHF. The CDR3 DNA is TGTGCCAGCAGTTTATCAGACAGGTTCACATATAATTCACCCCTCCACTTT.

The rearrangement uses TRBV5-8 and TRBJ1-2; tentatively, D is TRBD1 (6 bases). Germline assignment: CDR1 SGHTS and CDR2 YDEGEE. V lost 9 bases, J lost 6 bases, and 24 bases lay in between. This CDR3 contains 15 residues. This CDR3 reads CATLPPAQGRNGYTF. DNA of the CDR3: TGTGCCACCCTTCCCCCCGCGCAGGGGAGAAATGGCTACACCTTC. Drawing the rest from reference TRBV5-8 and TRBJ1-2, the complete variable domain is EAGVTQSPTHLIKTRGQQATLRCSPISGHTSVYWYQQALGLGLQFLLWYDEGEERNRGNFPPRFSGRQFPNYSSELNVNALELEDSALYLCATLPPAQGRNGYTFGSGTRLTVV.

This chain uses TRBV5-5 with TRBJ1-2; D remains unclear. The CDR3 is 14 residues long. Per germline, CDR1 SGHKS and CDR2 YYEKEE (reference sequence). V lost 3 bases and J lost 4, with 13 bases in between. The CDR3 region is CASSWRDFSYGYTF. CDR3 DNA: TGTGCCAGCAGCTGGCGGGATTTTTCCTATGGCTACACCTTC. Full variable domain (remainder filled in from reference TRBV5-5 and TRBJ1-2): DAGVTQSPTHLIKTRGQQVTLRCSPISGHKSVSWYQQVLGQGPQFIFQYYEKEERGRGNFPDRFSARQFPNYSSELNVNALLLGDSALYLCASSWRDFSYGYTFGSGTRLTVV.

The chain joins TRBV28 to TRBJ2-1, with a weak D call TRBD2 (6 bases). This CDR3 contains 13 residues. The germline V gene encodes CDR1 MDHEN and CDR2 SYDVKM. V was clipped by 8 bases and J by 6 bases, with 14 bases between them. The CDR3 DNA follows: TGTGCCAGCGACGATAGCGGCCCCAATGAGCAGTTCTTC. It codes for CASDDSGPNEQFF. The full variable domain, with the rest looked up from reference TRBV28 and TRBJ2-1, is DVKVTQSSRYLVKRTGEKVFLECVQDMDHENMFWYRQDPGLGLRLIYFSYDVKMKEKGDIPEGYSVSREKKERFSLILESASTNQTSMYLCASDDSGPNEQFFGPGTRLTVL.

This CDR3 is CATYQTTSGASYEQYF. CDR3 in DNA: TGTGCCACATATCAAACGACTAGCGGGGCTTCCTACGAGCAGTACTTC. The V call is TRBV10-3, the J call TRBJ2-7; 11 nucleotides agree with TRBD2. V trimming: 10 bases; J trimming: 1 base; junction bases outside the gene matches: 12. This CDR3 is built from 16 residues. Germline V gene lookup returns CDR1 ENHRY and CDR2 SYGVKD.

This chain connects TRBV5-1 to TRBJ2-1; 7 nucleotides line up with TRBD1. CDR1 SGHRS and CDR2 YFSETQ come from the germline V gene. Losses at the gene ends were 6 bases for V and 9 bases for J; bases not matched to a gene: 9. The CDR3 totals 13 residues. The CDR3 loop reads CASNPETGIEQFF. In DNA form, the CDR3 reads TGCGCCAGCAACCCCGAGACAGGGATTGAGCAGTTCTTC.

This sequence joins TRBV6-6 and TRBJ1-2, with D possibly matching TRBD1 (5 bases). CDR3 length equals 13 residues. Germline V gene data show CDR1 as MNHNY and CDR2 as SVGAGI (reference sequence). Trimming took off 5 bases at V and 3 bases at J, with 10 bases between the two ends. The chain's CDR3 is CASSRGGHYGYTF. The CDR3, as DNA: TGTGCCAGCAGTCGGGGGGGACACTATGGCTACACCTTC.

The chain joins TRBV30 to TRBJ2-1; D not certain. This CDR3 region has 14 residues. The germline gives CDR1 GTSNPN, CDR2 SVGIG (reference sequence). Trimming cost V 0 bases and J 8 bases, with 14 bases left between them. CDR3 nucleotides: TGTGCCTGGAGTGTAATTAGAGCTATCGATGAGCAGTTCTTC. Amino acid sequence: CAWSVIRAIDEQFF.

The chain joins TRBV6-2 or TRBV6-3 to TRBJ1-2, with TRBD1 matching 7 bases. V gave up 5 bases and J gave up 8 bases; unmatched junction bases: 11. The CDR3 totals 14 residues. The germline gives CDR1 MNHEY, CDR2 SVGEGT. The DNA of the CDR3 is TGTGCCAGCAGTCCGATCGACAGGGCAGGAGGCTACACCTTC. Amino acid sequence: CASSPIDRAGGYTF.

CDR3 sequence reads: CASSSQTGGYGYTF. Written as DNA, the CDR3 is TGTGCCAGCAGCTCGCAGACAGGGGGCTATGGCTACACCTTC. The rearrangement joins TRBV7-2 to TRBJ1-2, with 9 bases that match TRBD1. The germline V gene has CDR1 SGHTA and CDR2 FQGNSA. V dropped 4 bases and J dropped 4; count of bases not matched to a gene: 4. The CDR3 contains 14 residues. Full variable domain (rest looked up from reference TRBV7-2 and TRBJ1-2): GAGVSQSPSNKVTEKGKDVELRCDPISGHTALYWYRQSLGQGLEFLIYFQGNSAPDKSGLPSDRFSAERTGGSVSTLTIQRTQQEDSAVYLCASSSQTGGYGYTFGSGTRLTVV.

The gene calls are TRBV7-9 and TRBJ2-5, with TRBD1 identical over 7 bases. Germline V gene lookup returns CDR1 SEHNR and CDR2 FQNEAQ (reference sequence). This CDR3 region has 14 residues. V was pared by 1 base and J by 4 bases, with 3 bases of the junction left unmatched. Here the CDR3 reads CASSLGQGVETQYF. The DNA of the CDR3 is TGTGCCAGCAGCTTAGGACAGGGTGTAGAGACCCAGTACTTC.

The V gene is TRBV7-9, the J gene TRBJ1-1; D is perhaps TRBD1 (6 bases). Germline V lookup: CDR1 SEHNR, CDR2 FQNEAQ (reference sequence). The CDR3 contains 18 residues. V dropped 3 bases and J dropped 3 bases, with 23 bases sitting between them. The CDR3 DNA reads as TGTGCCAGCAGCTTTTGGGGGGGCCGACCTGGTCCCGACACTGAAGCTTTCTTT. It specifies CASSFWGGRPGPDTEAFF.

This sequence joins TRBV6-5 and TRBJ2-7; D is uncertain. The length of the CDR3 is 14 residues. V was pared by 2 bases and J by 7 bases, with 15 bases between. The germline V gene has CDR1 MNHEY and CDR2 SVGAGI. The CDR3 sequence: CASSYRGPRIEQYF. The DNA for the CDR3 is TGTGCCAGCAGTTACAGAGGTCCCCGAATAGAGCAGTACTTC.